This TCR beta chain was found in a study of blood T cell repertoires in COVID-19. Clones were read by immunoSEQ multiplex PCR, and TCRdb kept only the in-frame ones, dropping some. The profile shows 75,000 to 90,000 clones, about 89% of them singletons. The clonotype comes from a man in his fifties with active or convalescent COVID-19. Sequencing was carried out using peripheral blood.

CDR3 in DNA: TGTGCCAGCAGCTTGGGACTAGCGGGGAGCACAGATACGCAGTATTTT. This translates into CASSLGLAGSTDTQYF. This sequence joins TRBV7-2 and TRBJ2-3, with 13 bases lining up with TRBD2. This CDR3 is built from 16 residues. The germline V gene encodes CDR1 SGHTA and CDR2 FQGNSA. V dropped 3 bases and J dropped 0; count of bases not matched to a gene: 0.